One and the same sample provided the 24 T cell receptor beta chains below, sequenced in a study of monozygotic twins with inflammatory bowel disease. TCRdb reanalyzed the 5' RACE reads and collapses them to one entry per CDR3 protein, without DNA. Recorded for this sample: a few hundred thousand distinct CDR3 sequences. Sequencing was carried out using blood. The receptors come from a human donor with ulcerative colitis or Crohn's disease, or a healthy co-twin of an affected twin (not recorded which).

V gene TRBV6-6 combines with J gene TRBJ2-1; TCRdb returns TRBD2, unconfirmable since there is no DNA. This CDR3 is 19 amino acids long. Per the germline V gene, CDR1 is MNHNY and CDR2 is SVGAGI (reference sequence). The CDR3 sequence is CASSLTGGLTTPTYNEQFF.

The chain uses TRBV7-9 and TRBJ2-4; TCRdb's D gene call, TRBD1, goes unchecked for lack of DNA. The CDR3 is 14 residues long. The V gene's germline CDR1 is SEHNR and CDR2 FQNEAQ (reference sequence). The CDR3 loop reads CASSSRDSKNIQYF. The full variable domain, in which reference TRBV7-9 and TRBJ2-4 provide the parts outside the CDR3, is DTGVSQNPRHKITKRGQNVTFRCDPISEHNRLYWYRQTLGQGPEFLTYFQNEAQLEKSRLLSDRFSAERPKGSFSTLEIQRTEQGDSAMYLCASSSRDSKNIQYFGAGTRLSVL.

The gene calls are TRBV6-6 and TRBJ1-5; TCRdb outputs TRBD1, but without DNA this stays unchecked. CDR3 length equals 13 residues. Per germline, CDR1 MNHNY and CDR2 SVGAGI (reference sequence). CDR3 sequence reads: CASSSRAQQPQHF.

The CDR3 is CASSVESSSGANVLTF. The rearrangement joins TRBV9 to TRBJ2-6. CDR3 length equals 16 residues. Germline V gene sequence: CDR1 SGDLS, CDR2 YYNGEE.

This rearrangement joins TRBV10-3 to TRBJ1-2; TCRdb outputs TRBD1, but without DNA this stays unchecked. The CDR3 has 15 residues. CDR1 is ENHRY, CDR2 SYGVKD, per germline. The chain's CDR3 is CAISGPGVDNYGYTF.

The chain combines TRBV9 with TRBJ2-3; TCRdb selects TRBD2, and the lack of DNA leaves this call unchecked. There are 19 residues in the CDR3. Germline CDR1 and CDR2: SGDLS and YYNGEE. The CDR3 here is CASSNVLAGGGLSTDTQYF.

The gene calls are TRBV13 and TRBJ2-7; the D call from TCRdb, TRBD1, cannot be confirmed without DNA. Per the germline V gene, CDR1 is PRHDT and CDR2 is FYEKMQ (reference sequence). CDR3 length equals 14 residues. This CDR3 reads CATQLTDRVGEQYF.

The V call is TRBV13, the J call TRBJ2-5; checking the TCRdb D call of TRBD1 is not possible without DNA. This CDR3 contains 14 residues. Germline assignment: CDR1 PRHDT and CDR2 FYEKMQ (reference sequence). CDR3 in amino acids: CASTSGSPTETQYF.

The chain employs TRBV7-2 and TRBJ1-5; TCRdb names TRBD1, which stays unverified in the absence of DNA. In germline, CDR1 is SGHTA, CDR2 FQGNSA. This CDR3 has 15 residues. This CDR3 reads CASSLGPRAGESQHF.

The CDR3 here is CASSLAPGNGYTF. The gene calls are TRBV7-2 and TRBJ1-2; TCRdb returns TRBD1, unconfirmable since there is no DNA. The CDR3 has 13 amino acids. Germline V gives CDR1 SGHTA, CDR2 FQGNSA.

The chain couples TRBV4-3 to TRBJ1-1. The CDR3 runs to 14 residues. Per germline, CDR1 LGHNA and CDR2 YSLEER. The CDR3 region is CASSQDALNTEAFF.

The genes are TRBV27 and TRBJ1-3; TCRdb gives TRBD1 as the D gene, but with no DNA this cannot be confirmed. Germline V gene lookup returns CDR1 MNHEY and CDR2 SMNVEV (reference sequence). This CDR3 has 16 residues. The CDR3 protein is CTRRGGDTGSGNTIYF.

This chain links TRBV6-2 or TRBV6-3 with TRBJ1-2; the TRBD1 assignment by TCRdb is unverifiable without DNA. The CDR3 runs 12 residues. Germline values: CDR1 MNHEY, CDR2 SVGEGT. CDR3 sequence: CASRKQGGGYTF.

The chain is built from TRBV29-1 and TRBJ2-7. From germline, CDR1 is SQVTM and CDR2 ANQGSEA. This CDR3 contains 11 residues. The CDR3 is CSVGPSYEQYF.

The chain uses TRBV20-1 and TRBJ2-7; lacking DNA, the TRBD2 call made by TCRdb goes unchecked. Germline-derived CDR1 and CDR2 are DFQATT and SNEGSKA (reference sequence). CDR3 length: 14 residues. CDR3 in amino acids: CSARERGGRDEQYF.

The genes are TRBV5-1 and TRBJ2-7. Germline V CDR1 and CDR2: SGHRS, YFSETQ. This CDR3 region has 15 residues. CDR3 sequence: CASSLGWGFPDEQYF.

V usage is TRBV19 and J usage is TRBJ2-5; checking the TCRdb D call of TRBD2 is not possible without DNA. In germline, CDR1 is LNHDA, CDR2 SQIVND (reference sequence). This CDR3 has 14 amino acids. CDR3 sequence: CASSMSEVWETQYF.

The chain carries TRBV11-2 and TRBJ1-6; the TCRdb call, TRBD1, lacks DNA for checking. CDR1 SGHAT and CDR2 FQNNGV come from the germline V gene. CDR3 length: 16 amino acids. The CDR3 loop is CASSQRTRSEDSPLHF.

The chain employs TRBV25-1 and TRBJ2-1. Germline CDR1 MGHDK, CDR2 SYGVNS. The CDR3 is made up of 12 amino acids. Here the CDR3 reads CASSEFYNEQFF.

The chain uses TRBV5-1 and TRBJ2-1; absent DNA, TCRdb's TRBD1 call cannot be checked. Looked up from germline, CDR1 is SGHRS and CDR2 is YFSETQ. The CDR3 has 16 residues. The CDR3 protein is CASSPLIGSSYNEQFF.

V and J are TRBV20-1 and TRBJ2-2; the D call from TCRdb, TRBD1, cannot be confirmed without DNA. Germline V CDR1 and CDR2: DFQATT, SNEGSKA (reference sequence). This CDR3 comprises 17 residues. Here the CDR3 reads CSARDRVRGGTTGELFF.

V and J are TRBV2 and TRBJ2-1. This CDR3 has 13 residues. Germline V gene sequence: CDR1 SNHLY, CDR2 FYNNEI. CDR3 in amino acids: CASIGSSYNEQFF.

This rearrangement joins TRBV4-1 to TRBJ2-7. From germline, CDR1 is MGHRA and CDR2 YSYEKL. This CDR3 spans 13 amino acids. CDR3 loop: CASSLDQGIEQYF.

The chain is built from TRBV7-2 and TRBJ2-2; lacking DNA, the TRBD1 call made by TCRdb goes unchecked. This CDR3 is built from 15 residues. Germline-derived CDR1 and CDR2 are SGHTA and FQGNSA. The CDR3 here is CASNLGGVFTGELFF.